This T cell receptor beta chain was identified in a study of spatial heterogeneity in lung cancer. Study as a whole: The mean occurrence of each unique TCR and UMI combination in raw reads exceeded eight. Findings and limits, study-wide: Within tumors, counts of expanded alpha and beta TCRs tracked tumor mutation counts.

CDR3 length: 17 amino acids. Per germline, CDR1 MGHRA and CDR2 YSYEKL. V shed 2 bases and J shed 3 bases, with 20 bases lying between them. Via MiXCR, TCRdb re-called the 5' RACE reads, giving one row per CDR3 protein. The sample includes about 3,000 distinct CDR3 sequences, roughly a sixth of them seen just once. Remarks on this clonotype: Its antigen is as yet unknown.

The time point denotes: sample taken at primary tumor resection. The cohort: around 77 early-stage, untreated non-small cell lung cancer patients. Tumor, nontumor lung or frozen PBMC supplied whole RNA that was sequenced unsorted. The chain uses TRBV4-1 and TRBJ2-7; D may be TRBD2 (6 bases). The receptor was derived from a male donor with early-stage non-small cell lung cancer. The sample was lung tumor tissue, taken at surgery. CDR3 DNA sequence: TGCGCCAGCAGCCAAAGCTCTCTCGGGGGAAGAGGCTACGAGCAGTACTTC. Translated: CASSQSSLGGRGYEQYF.